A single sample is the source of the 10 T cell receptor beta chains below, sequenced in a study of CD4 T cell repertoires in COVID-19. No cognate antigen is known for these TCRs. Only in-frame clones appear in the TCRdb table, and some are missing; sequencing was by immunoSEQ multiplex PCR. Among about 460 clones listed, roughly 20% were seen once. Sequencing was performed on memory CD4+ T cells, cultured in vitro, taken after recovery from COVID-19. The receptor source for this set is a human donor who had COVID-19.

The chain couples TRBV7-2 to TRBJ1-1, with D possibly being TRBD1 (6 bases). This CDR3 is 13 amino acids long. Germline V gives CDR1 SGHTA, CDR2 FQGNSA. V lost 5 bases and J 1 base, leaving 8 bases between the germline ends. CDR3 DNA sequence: TGTGCCAGCAGCCAGGGACAGAACACTGAAGCTTTCTTT. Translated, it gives CASSQGQNTEAFF.

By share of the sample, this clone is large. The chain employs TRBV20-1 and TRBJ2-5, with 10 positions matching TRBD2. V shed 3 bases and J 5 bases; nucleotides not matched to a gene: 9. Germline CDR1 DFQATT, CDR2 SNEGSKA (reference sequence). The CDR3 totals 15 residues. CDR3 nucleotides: TGCAGTGCTAGTAGGGCTAGCGGGAGTGTGGAGACCCAGTACTTC. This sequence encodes CSASRASGSVETQYF.

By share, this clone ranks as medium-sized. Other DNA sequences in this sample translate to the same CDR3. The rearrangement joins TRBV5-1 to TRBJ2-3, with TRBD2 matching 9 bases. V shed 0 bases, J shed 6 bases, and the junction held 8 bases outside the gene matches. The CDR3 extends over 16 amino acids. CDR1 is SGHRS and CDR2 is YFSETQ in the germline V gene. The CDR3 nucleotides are TGCGCCAGCAGCTTGGTTGCGGGAGGGCCAGCGGATACGCAGTATTTT. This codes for CASSLVAGGPADTQYF. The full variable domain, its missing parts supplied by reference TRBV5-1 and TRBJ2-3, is KAGVTQTPRYLIKTRGQQVTLSCSPISGHRSVSWYQQTPGQGLQFLFEYFSETQRNKGNFPGRFSGRQFSNSRSEMNVSTLELGDSALYLCASSLVAGGPADTQYFGPGTRLTVL.

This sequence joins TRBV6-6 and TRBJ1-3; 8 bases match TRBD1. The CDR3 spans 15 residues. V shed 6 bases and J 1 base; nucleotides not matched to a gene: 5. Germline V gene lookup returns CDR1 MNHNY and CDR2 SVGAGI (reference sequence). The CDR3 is CASSPGGTSGNTIYF. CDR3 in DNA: TGTGCCAGCAGCCCAGGGGGCACGTCTGGAAACACCATATATTTT.

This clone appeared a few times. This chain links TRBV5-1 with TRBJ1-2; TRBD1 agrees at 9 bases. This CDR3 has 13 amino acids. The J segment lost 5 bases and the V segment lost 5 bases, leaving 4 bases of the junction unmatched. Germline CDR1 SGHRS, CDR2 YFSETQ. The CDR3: CASRRDREYGYTF. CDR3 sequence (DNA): TGCGCCAGCAGACGGGACAGGGAGTATGGCTACACCTTC.

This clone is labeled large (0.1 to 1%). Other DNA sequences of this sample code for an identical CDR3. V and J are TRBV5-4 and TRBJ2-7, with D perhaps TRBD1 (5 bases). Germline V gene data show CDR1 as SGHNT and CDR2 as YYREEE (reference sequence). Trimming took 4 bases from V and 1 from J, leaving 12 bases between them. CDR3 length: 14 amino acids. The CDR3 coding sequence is TGTGCCAGCAGCCCTGATGCAGGGTCCTACGAGCAGTACTTC. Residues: CASSPDAGSYEQYF.

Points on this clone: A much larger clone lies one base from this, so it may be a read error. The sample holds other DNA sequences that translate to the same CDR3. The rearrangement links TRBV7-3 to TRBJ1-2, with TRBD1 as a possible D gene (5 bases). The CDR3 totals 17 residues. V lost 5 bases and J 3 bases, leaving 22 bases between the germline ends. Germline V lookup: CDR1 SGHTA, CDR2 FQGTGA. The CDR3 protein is CASSKEGGGIGYYGYTF. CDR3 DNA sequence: TGTGCCAGCAGCAAGGAAGGCGGGGGGATAGGGTACTATGGCTACACCTTC.

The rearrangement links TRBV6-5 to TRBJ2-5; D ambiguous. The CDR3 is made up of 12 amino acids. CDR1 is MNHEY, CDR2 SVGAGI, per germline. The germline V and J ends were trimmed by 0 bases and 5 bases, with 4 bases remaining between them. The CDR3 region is CASSYSRETQYF. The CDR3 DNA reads TGTGCCAGCAGTTACTCCAGGGAGACCCAGTACTTC.

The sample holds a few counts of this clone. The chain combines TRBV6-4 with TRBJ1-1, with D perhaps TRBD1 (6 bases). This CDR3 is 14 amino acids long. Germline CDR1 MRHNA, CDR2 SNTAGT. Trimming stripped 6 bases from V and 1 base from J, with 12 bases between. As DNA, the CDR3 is TGTGCCAGCAGACCAGACAGGCAGAACACTGAAGCTTTCTTT. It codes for CASRPDRQNTEAFF.

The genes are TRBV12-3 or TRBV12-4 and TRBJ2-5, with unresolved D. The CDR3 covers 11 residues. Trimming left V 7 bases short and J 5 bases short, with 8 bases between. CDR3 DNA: TGTGCCAGCACCCTCGGGGAGACCCAGTACTTC. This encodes CASTLGETQYF.